Described below is a single T cell receptor beta chain sequence and its context. This clonotype was seen only a few times. Its antigen remains undetermined. Within one base of it there is no much larger clone, and no base qualities were kept. V is reduced by 8 bases and J by 0 bases, leaving a spacing of 10 bases between them. The CDR3 contains 13 residues, cysteine and phenylalanine counted. Only the CDR3 part of the read is kept: 39 bases, read in frame from the first base. For CDR1 and CDR2, the germline V gene lists MNHEY and SVGEGT. This specimen's treatment or condition label, interpreted: in vitro stimulation with specific CMV peptide epitopes to enrich CMV-specific T cells. The data derive from a study of T cell repertoires in cytomegalovirus infection (dated by TCRdb to between 2018 and 2021). Background for the entire study: Peptide stimulations targeted recently identified HLA-C-restricted CMV epitopes, whose presentation resists viral immunomodulation, together with well-studied HLA-B-restricted epitopes. Donor HLA type was relevant to the analysis, because carriage of CMV infection together with the matching HLA type was indicated by public TCR beta signatures. On the study overall, not on this receptor specifically: In both this cohort and an independent cohort of under 450 donors, the cumulative frequency of public TCR beta family members distinguished carriers of CMV infection plus the relevant HLA type. The ex vivo response was dominated by HLA-C-restricted CMV-specific TCR beta clonotypes, which also provided the single most frequent clonotype in two of eight donors.

This sample was sequenced with an Illumina HiSeq 1500. The public sequencing data were trimmed at Q25 with fastp and processed into clonotypes with MiXCR by TCRdb, which kept only in-frame beta chains. Every distinct CDR3 protein forms one entry, paired with its most common genes and DNA. In this sample the table shows fewer than 950,000 distinct CDR3 sequences, over 25% of which occur a single time. Jointly, the top ten make up 9.5% to 15% of the sample. Recombination linked TRBV6-2 or TRBV6-3 to TRBJ1-2; a tentative D match to TRBD1 spans 6 bases. The specimen comprised cultured CD8+ T cells from PBMCs, sampled from culture after CMV antigen stimulation. The TCR was taken from a human donor in good health (CMV status not recorded). Some clones in this sample may be carry-over from other donors' samples. The CDR3 region: CASLDRTNYGYTF. The nucleotides are TGTGCCAGCCTTGACAGGACTAACTATGGCTACACCTTC.